One and the same sample provided the 23 T cell receptor beta chains below, sequenced in a study of shared clonotypes between healthy human individuals. This table comes from immunoSEQ multiplex PCR, and its TCRdb copy is limited to in-frame clones, with some not included. The data show about 2.5 million clones, roughly 92% seen once. Specimen: naive CD4+ T cells from PBMCs. Subset indicated: CD45RA+ positively selected. These receptor sequences come from a young man in good health. Some clones in this sample may be carry-over from other donors' samples.

The chain is built from TRBV30 and TRBJ2-5; tentative D call: TRBD1 (6 bases). The CDR3 covers 13 residues. Germline values: CDR1 GTSNPN, CDR2 SVGIG (reference sequence). V lost 0 bases, J lost 6 bases, and 11 bases lay in between. The chain's CDR3 is CAWSVGGTKTQYF. The CDR3 nucleotides are TGTGCCTGGAGTGTAGGGGGAACGAAGACCCAGTACTTC.

This chain connects TRBV2 to TRBJ2-7; 10 bases align to TRBD2. Germline lookup yields CDR1 SNHLY and CDR2 FYNNEI. J gave up 1 base and V 5 bases, and 5 bases lay outside the gene matches. CDR3 length: 15 residues. CDR3 residues: CASSPSGRISYEQYF. The CDR3 region has the DNA TGTGCCAGCAGTCCTAGCGGGAGAATATCCTACGAGCAGTACTTC.

V is TRBV29-1 and J is TRBJ2-3; unclear D gene. There are 14 residues in the CDR3. CDR1 and CDR2 (germline): SQVTM, ANQGSEA. The germline V and J ends were trimmed by 2 bases and 2 bases, with 11 bases remaining between them. This CDR3 is CSVEPPSHTDTQYF. CDR3 in DNA: TGCAGCGTTGAACCTCCTAGTCACACAGATACGCAGTATTTT.

The chain joins TRBV2 to TRBJ2-3; the match to TRBD1 covers 8 bases. The V gene's germline CDR1 is SNHLY and CDR2 FYNNEI. J was trimmed by 2 bases and V by 8 bases; bases with no gene match: 6. CDR3 length: 14 residues. The CDR3 region has the DNA TGTGCCAGCGGACAGGGAATTACCACAGATACGCAGTATTTT. Protein sequence: CASGQGITTDTQYF.

This rearrangement joins TRBV4-1 to TRBJ1-2; D is unresolved. Germline V CDR1 and CDR2: MGHRA, YSYEKL. Trimming left V 1 base short and J 6 bases short, with 12 bases between. The CDR3 has 14 amino acids. This CDR3 reads CASSQVGLSDGYTF. In nucleotides, the CDR3 is TGCGCCAGCAGCCAAGTAGGCCTCAGCGATGGCTACACCTTC.

The chain employs TRBV7-2 and TRBJ2-7, with D possibly being TRBD2 (6 bases). The CDR3 has 16 residues. V gave up 5 bases and J gave up 2 bases, with 19 bases separating them. Per the germline V gene, CDR1 is SGHTA and CDR2 is FQGNSA. The CDR3, as DNA: TGTGCCAGCAGCGAATTGGGGGGACCCTTTCCCTACGAGCAGTACTTC. Protein sequence: CASSELGGPFPYEQYF.

The chain is built from TRBV21-1 and TRBJ1-4; the DNA was not used to check the table's D call, TRBD1. TRBV21-1 is annotated as a pseudogene. The CDR3 totals 17 residues. For the CDR3, the DNA is TGTGCCAGCAGCAAAAACTGGACAGGGGGCAAGGATGAAAAACTGTTTTTT. It translates to CASSKNWTGGKDEKLFF.

The chain links TRBV5-1 to TRBJ2-5; TRBD1 aligns across 9 bases. V lost 4 bases, J lost 5 bases, and 15 bases stayed unmatched. Germline CDR1 and CDR2: SGHRS and YFSETQ. The CDR3 is 17 residues long. For the CDR3, the DNA is TGCGCCAGCAGCCCGACCTCCGGTGGACAGGGGAGGGAGACCCAGTACTTC. It encodes CASSPTSGGQGRETQYF.

The chain links TRBV29-1 to TRBJ2-3, with TRBD2 identical over 8 bases. V trimming: 6 bases; J trimming: 6 bases; junction bases outside the gene matches: 8. The CDR3 loop spans 13 amino acids. Per the germline V gene, CDR1 is SQVTM and CDR2 is ANQGSEA. The CDR3 loop reads CSVPGLDMDTQYF. The CDR3 DNA reads TGCAGCGTACCGGGACTAGACATGGATACGCAGTATTTT.

This chain connects TRBV11-3 to TRBJ2-1, with TRBD1 as a possible D gene (6 bases). Germline V gene lookup returns CDR1 SGHNT and CDR2 YENEEA. CDR3 length equals 15 residues. V was shortened by 2 bases and J by 8 bases, with 16 bases between the two germline ends. CDR3 sequence reads: CASSLKQGVGDEQFF. The CDR3 DNA is TGTGCCAGCAGCTTAAAACAGGGAGTCGGGGATGAGCAGTTCTTC.

The J gene is TRBJ2-2, the V gene TRBV5-1; D is possibly TRBD2 (5 bases). V was cut by 0 bases and J by 2 bases, with 11 bases left in between. Germline-derived CDR1 and CDR2 are SGHRS and YFSETQ. This CDR3 is built from 16 residues. DNA of the CDR3: TGCGCCAGCAGCTTGGGTCCAGCGGAAAACACCGGGGAGCTGTTTTTT. This translates into CASSLGPAENTGELFF.

The rearrangement links TRBV28 to TRBJ1-1, with D maybe TRBD1 (5 bases). This CDR3 region has 16 residues. The V gene's germline CDR1 is MDHEN and CDR2 SYDVKM. Deletions cut 7 bases from V and 5 bases from J, with 23 bases between. The CDR3 sequence is CASIPQGYGDGTEAFF. DNA for the CDR3: TGTGCCAGCATCCCTCAGGGTTACGGCGACGGAACTGAAGCTTTCTTT. The full variable domain, rest sourced from reference TRBV28 and TRBJ1-1, is DVKVTQSSRYLVKRTGEKVFLECVQDMDHENMFWYRQDPGLGLRLIYFSYDVKMKEKGDIPEGYSVSREKKERFSLILESASTNQTSMYLCASIPQGYGDGTEAFFGQGTRLTVV.

V usage is TRBV6-6 and J usage is TRBJ1-1; no definite D call. CDR1 is MNHNY and CDR2 is SVGAGI in the germline V gene (reference sequence). Trimming removed 6 bases at V and 6 bases at J, with 11 bases between. This CDR3 has 12 amino acids. CDR3 sequence (DNA): TGTGCCAGCAGCATGGGGAAGCCTGAAGCTTTCTTT. It yields the protein CASSMGKPEAFF.

The chain recombines TRBV5-1 with TRBJ2-5, with D possibly matching TRBD2 (5 bases). V was trimmed by 6 bases and J by 5 bases, leaving 14 bases between them. The CDR3 covers 13 residues. Germline V gene lookup returns CDR1 SGHRS and CDR2 YFSETQ. CDR3 amino acids: CASTKTGSETQYF. The DNA of the CDR3 is TGCGCCAGCACAAAAACGGGGAGTGAGACCCAGTACTTC.

As for this clone: This same CDR3 is encoded by further DNA sequences in the sample. The chain combines TRBV10-3 with TRBJ1-2; no reliable D call. CDR1 is ENHRY and CDR2 is SYGVKD in the germline V gene. The CDR3 is 13 residues long. V lost 6 bases, J lost 0 bases, and 8 bases lay in between. CDR3 loop: CAISAGTNYGYTF. The CDR3 DNA reads as TGTGCCATCAGCGCCGGTACTAACTATGGCTACACCTTC.

The chain employs TRBV5-1 and TRBJ1-2, with TRBD1 matching over 8 bases. This CDR3 contains 13 residues. Germline V gene data show CDR1 as SGHRS and CDR2 as YFSETQ. The V and J ends lost 3 bases and 6 bases, in that order; junction bases with no gene match: 4. CDR3 in amino acids: CASSSQGADGYTF. The CDR3 coding sequence is TGCGCCAGCAGCTCCCAGGGGGCGGATGGCTACACCTTC.

This rearrangement joins TRBV5-5 to TRBJ2-1, with 9 bases matching TRBD2. This CDR3 has 13 amino acids. V was clipped by 1 base and J by 15 bases; unmatched bases: 8. In germline, CDR1 is SGHKS, CDR2 YYEKEE (reference sequence). CDR3 DNA sequence: TGTGCCAGCAGCTTGACTAGCGGGTTAGGAGCGTTCTTC. This gives the protein CASSLTSGLGAFF.

This sequence joins TRBV19 and TRBJ1-2, with D perhaps TRBD1 (5 bases). Trimming took 7 bases from V and 4 from J, leaving 10 bases between them. The germline V gene encodes CDR1 LNHDA and CDR2 SQIVND (reference sequence). The CDR3 is made up of 12 amino acids. The CDR3 coding sequence is TGTGCCAGTATCGGGGCCGGCTATGGCTACACCTTC. Translated: CASIGAGYGYTF. Full variable domain (outside the CDR3, taken from reference TRBV19 and TRBJ1-2): DGGITQSPKYLFRKEGQNVTLSCEQNLNHDAMYWYRQDPGQGLRLIYYSQIVNDFQKGDIAEGYSVSREKKESFPLTVTSAQKNPTAFYLCASIGAGYGYTFGSGTRLTVV.

The chain recombines TRBV20-1 with TRBJ2-1; 8 nucleotides match TRBD2. Looked up from germline, CDR1 is DFQATT and CDR2 is SNEGSKA (reference sequence). The CDR3 is 10 amino acids. Trimming removed 6 bases from V and 15 bases from J; junction bases left unmatched: 7. The chain's CDR3 is CSASSGNGFF. CDR3 coding DNA: TGCAGTGCCAGTAGCGGGAATGGGTTCTTC.

CDR3 amino acids: CASSPGPREKLFF. The CDR3 coding sequence is TGTGCCAGCAGCCCTGGACCGCGTGAAAAACTGTTTTTT. The rearrangement links TRBV7-3 to TRBJ1-4; no clear D gene. This CDR3 region has 13 residues. V was pared by 5 bases and J by 7 bases, with 11 bases between. Germline CDR1 SGHTA, CDR2 FQGTGA.

In nucleotides, the CDR3 is TGTGCCAGCAGTGGCCTAGGCGTAGCGTTTACCTACGAGCAGTACTTC. Protein: CASSGLGVAFTYEQYF. The chain uses TRBV25-1 and TRBJ2-7; TRBD2 might be the D (5 bases). V lost 4 bases and J 2 bases, leaving 18 bases between the germline ends. The CDR3 consists of 16 residues. The V gene's germline CDR1 is MGHDK and CDR2 SYGVNS.

The chain employs TRBV10-2 and TRBJ2-7; 9 bases line up with TRBD2. Germline CDR1 and CDR2: WSHSY and SAAADI. CDR3 length: 15 amino acids. V lost 5 bases to trimming and J lost 0 bases; unmatched junction nucleotides: 5. The DNA for the CDR3 is TGCGCCAGCAGTCCGAGCGGGAGGCGCTCCTACGAGCAGTACTTC. This gives the protein CASSPSGRRSYEQYF.

The CDR3 here is CASSLGGMSSYNEQFF. The DNA of the CDR3 is TGCGCCAGCAGCTTGGGCGGGATGAGCTCCTACAATGAGCAGTTCTTC. The genes are TRBV5-1 and TRBJ2-1, with a weak D call TRBD2 (6 bases). The V end was cut by 0 bases, the J end by 0 bases, with 10 bases between. The CDR3 is 16 residues long. Germline CDR1 is SGHRS and CDR2 is YFSETQ.